The next 9 T cell receptor beta chains were all read from a single sample in a study of T-cell memory formation after mild COVID-19. MiXCR, applied by TCRdb to the 5' RACE reads, yields one record per CDR3 protein. This sample has roughly 550,000 distinct CDR3 sequences, with 20% found just once. The source material was PBMCs or a T cell subset sorted from them (not recorded which). These receptors were taken from an adult woman who had mild COVID-19 (a few samples of this study predate the infection). Cell type and time point are not known.

This clonotype was seen a few times. The chain couples TRBV30 to TRBJ2-2, with 8 bases fitting TRBD2. V lost 1 base and J lost 0; bases outside the gene matches: 7. CDR1 and CDR2 (germline): GTSNPN, SVGIG (reference sequence). This CDR3 is built from 17 residues. Here the CDR3 reads CAWSGVSGETNTGELFF. CDR3 sequence (DNA): TGTGCCTGGAGTGGGGTTAGCGGGGAGACGAACACCGGGGAGCTGTTTTTT.

V gene TRBV7-4 combines with J gene TRBJ2-7; D gene uncertain. Trimming shortened V by 5 bases and J by 11 bases, and 16 bases separated the two germline ends. The V gene's germline CDR1 is SGHVT and CDR2 SQSDAQ. The CDR3 length is 12 residues. CDR3 bases: TGTGCCAGCAGCCCTAGACATAGGGTCAAGTACTTC. Translation: CASSPRHRVKYF.

A few counts support this clonotype. The chain links TRBV6-5 to TRBJ1-5, with a possible D match to TRBD1 (6 bases). The germline CDR1 and CDR2 sequences are MNHEY and SVGAGI. This CDR3 is built from 16 residues. Trimming cost V 0 bases and J 2 bases, with 11 bases left between them. The CDR3 DNA sequence: TGTGCCAGCAGTTACTCGATCCCAGGGGGCAATCAGCCCCAGCATTTT. The encoded protein is CASSYSIPGGNQPQHF.

There are a few counts of this clonotype. This rearrangement joins TRBV30 to TRBJ2-5; a possible D gene is TRBD2 (5 bases). Per the germline V gene, CDR1 is GTSNPN and CDR2 is SVGIG (reference sequence). CDR3 length equals 14 residues. Trimming cost V 1 base and J 2 bases, with 11 bases left between them. Written as DNA, the CDR3 is TGTGCCTGGAGTGACGCTAGCTTACAAGAGACCCAGTACTTC. Translated, it gives CAWSDASLQETQYF.

The chain is built from TRBV7-7 and TRBJ2-3; D remains unclear. CDR1 is SSHAT and CDR2 is FNYEAQ in the germline V gene (reference sequence). This CDR3 has 13 residues. With 1 base removed from V and 6 bases from J, the gap between germline ends came to 8 bases. CDR3 coding DNA: TGTGCCAGCAGCTTAGGCGCGTTGGATACGCAGTATTTT. Translation gives CASSLGALDTQYF.

The chain combines TRBV12-3 or TRBV12-4 with TRBJ2-7, with 8 bases lining up with TRBD2. The CDR3 totals 16 residues. V dropped 3 bases and J dropped 5; count of bases not matched to a gene: 12. CDR3 nucleotide sequence: TGTGCCAGCAGTTTTCTAGCGGGCGGGGGTGGAAACGAGCAGTACTTC. It encodes CASSFLAGGGGNEQYF.

The V and J genes are TRBV4-1 and TRBJ2-3; 8 positions match TRBD2. This CDR3 region has 16 residues. V shed 1 base and J 1 base; nucleotides not matched to a gene: 4. Germline V CDR1 and CDR2: MGHRA, YSYEKL. CDR3 region: CASSQAYGGGTDTQYF. The CDR3 DNA reads TGCGCCAGCAGCCAAGCGTACGGGGGGGGCACAGATACGCAGTATTTT.

The chain combines TRBV9 with TRBJ1-2, with 10 positions matching TRBD1. The junction had 11 bases not matched to a gene; V was cut back by 6 bases and J by 3 bases. Germline loops: CDR1 SGDLS, CDR2 YYNGEE. This CDR3 contains 16 residues. The CDR3 is CASTPLGTGDYYGYTF. The CDR3 DNA follows: TGTGCCAGCACCCCACTTGGGACAGGGGACTACTATGGCTACACCTTC. Together with reference TRBV9 and TRBJ1-2, the CDR3 gives the full variable domain: DSGVTQTPKHLITATGQRVTLRCSPRSGDLSVYWYQQSLDQGLQFLIQYYNGEERAKGNILERFSAQQFPDLHSELNLSSLELGDSALYFCASTPLGTGDYYGYTFGSGTRLTVV.

The CDR3 region has the DNA TGCAGTGCCCCTGGGACTACCAACACCGGGGAGCTGTTTTTT. Translated, it gives CSAPGTTNTGELFF. V usage is TRBV20-1 and J usage is TRBJ2-2; 7 nucleotides align to TRBD2. Germline CDR1 reads DFQATT; CDR2 reads SNEGSKA (reference sequence). V was pared by 6 bases and J by 2 bases, with 6 bases of the junction left unmatched. The CDR3 is 14 amino acids.